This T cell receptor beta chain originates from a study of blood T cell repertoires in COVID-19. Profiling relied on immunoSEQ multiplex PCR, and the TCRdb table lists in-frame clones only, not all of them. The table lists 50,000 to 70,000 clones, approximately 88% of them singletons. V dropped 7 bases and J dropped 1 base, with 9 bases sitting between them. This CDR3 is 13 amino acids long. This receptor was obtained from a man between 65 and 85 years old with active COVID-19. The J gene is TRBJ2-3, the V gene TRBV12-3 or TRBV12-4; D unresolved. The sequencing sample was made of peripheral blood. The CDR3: CASTPPGTDTQYF. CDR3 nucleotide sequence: TGTGCCAGCACCCCACCGGGCACAGATACGCAGTATTTT.